This T cell receptor (beta chain) was observed in a study of T cell responses to AZD1222 COVID-19 vaccine. At the level of the study: Second doses that came at about 4 or about 12 weeks were put together.

Study-level points and caveats: Most donors were white British, females outnumbered males, and clonal diversity was possibly underestimated. Nearly half of spike-specific TCRs reportedly go after variant regions that carry no mutations. Samples come after the peak T cell response, not at day 14.

As to this clone: Antigen: not known.

The CDR3 is 16 residues long. The germline V and J ends were trimmed by 5 bases and 1 base, with 16 bases remaining between them. Germline loops: CDR1 SGHTA, CDR2 FQGTGA. Assay used: immunoSEQ multiplex PCR; TCRdb lists only in-frame clones, some missing. The table has approximately 100,000 clones, more than 85% seen once. Sequencing used peripheral blood, obtained on day 0 of AZD1222 vaccination. This clonotype was obtained from an adult in good health. The V and J genes are TRBV7-3 and TRBJ2-3; D is possibly TRBD1 (6 bases). The CDR3 coding sequence is TGTGCCAGCAGCCCGACGGACAGTTTCGGCACAGATACGCAGTATTTT. Its translation is CASSPTDSFGTDTQYF.